This T cell receptor (beta chain) was documented in a study of control samples from healthy donors and cancer patients. Assay used: immunoSEQ multiplex PCR; TCRdb lists only in-frame clones, some missing. The sample lists under 200,000 clones, 94% seen once, with over 6.5% in the top ten. V dropped 4 bases and J dropped 1 base, with 14 bases sitting between them. Germline assignment: CDR1 SGDLS and CDR2 YYNGEE. CDR3 length equals 15 residues. V usage is TRBV9 and J usage is TRBJ1-2, with a tentative D call TRBD1 (6 bases). This TCR was sampled from a middle-aged woman in good health. The sequencing input was blood. CDR3 amino acids: CASSPGGHFNYGYTF. CDR3 DNA sequence: TGTGCCAGCAGCCCCGGGGGGCACTTTAACTATGGCTACACCTTC.